Given below is one T cell receptor (beta chain) in context. Germline assignment: CDR1 MNHNS and CDR2 SASEGT. The CDR3 runs 16 residues. V was clipped by 1 base and J by 5 bases, with 17 bases between them. The data were obtained in a study of technical replicates of blood from a handful of donors. Generated by immunoSEQ multiplex PCR, the TCRdb table keeps only in-frame clones and is missing some. Here the sample spans approximately 89,000 clones, approximately 93% being singletons. V gene TRBV6-1 combines with J gene TRBJ2-5, with D unclear. The specimen was T cells isolated from PBMCs. The receptor comes from a human donor in good health. The CDR3 loop reads CASSEGVARLRETQYF. In DNA, the CDR3 is TGTGCCAGCAGTGAAGGGGTTGCACGTTTGCGGGAGACCCAGTACTTC.